This entry is about one T cell receptor beta chain. Its antigen remains unidentified. No base qualities exist here, and no much larger clone lies one base off it. The donors belonged to the validation cohort of approximately 130 subjects, which was separate from the roughly 670-subject first cohort. According to the germline V gene (reference sequence), CDR1 reads MNHEY and CDR2 reads SMNVEV. V is pared back by 5 bases and J by 5 bases, with 6 bases lying between the germline termini. Reading from cysteine to phenylalanine, the CDR3 counts 12 amino acids. The DNA shown is the 36-base CDR3, in frame from base 1. This record comes from a study of cytomegalovirus exposure and HLA in healthy donors (dated by TCRdb to about 2017). Notes on the research overall: A later analysis indicated that the roughly 120 validation repertoires were generated on the platform also employed for the 700 or so repertoires of the first cohort. Besides the first cohort of 666 subjects, a separate validation cohort made up of 120 different subjects was used. The aim of the study was to test whether cataloging public T cell receptors could identify signatures of past pathogen exposure. To predict cytomegalovirus infection status, the study combined high-throughput TCR immunosequencing, statistical association of individual TCRs with disease status, and machine learning.

Library preparation was by the immunoSEQ multiplex PCR assay. The authors' pipeline ran thus. A statistical classification framework was built for diagnosing cytomegalovirus status from the catalog of TCR beta chain sequences. The table was pulled from immuneACCESS by TCRdb, which kept in-frame rearrangements only. Such tables lose some clones; where checked, under half of the loss comes from unresolved V genes, and the rest has no known cause. The DNA was the basis for D and trimming; V, J and clone size are from that table. Counted in this sample were some 250,000 clones; 80% to 95% of them appeared once. The top ten hold around 3.1% of the sample. Results the study describes overall, beyond this receptor: In a later analysis, TCRs clustered in the first cohort were found to also tend to co-occur in the roughly 120 validation repertoires, with 90% to 95% of cluster scores above 0. All 120 or so repertoires were used to score co-occurrence in the validation cohort in a later analysis, because that analysis had no HLA typing for the cohort. Most TCR sequences were seen in very few donors, while some public TCRs were found in many individuals. The study gave a list of 150 to 200 TCR beta chains associated with cytomegalovirus. In vitro tests confirmed that a few of the cytomegalovirus-associated TCR beta chains recognize cytomegalovirus antigens. The authors suggested that the approach could potentially be generalized to other disease states and immunological phenotypes. The classifier was reported to diagnose cytomegalovirus status with high specificity and sensitivity in both the original and validation cohorts.

Recombination connected TRBV27 to TRBJ2-2, with the D gene not confidently named. Sequenced input: PBMCs. The receptor was derived from a woman younger than 45 in good health and CMV-seronegative. The bases read TGTGCCAGCAGTATACCAACCGGGGAGCTGTTTTTT. It codes for CASSIPTGELFF.